Listed below are T cell receptor beta chains from one sample, sequenced in a study of siplizumab effects on memory and regulatory T cells. Only in-frame clones appear in the TCRdb table, and some are missing; sequencing was by immunoSEQ multiplex PCR. This table has 70,000 to 90,000 clones, more than 80% appearing once. The sample taken for sequencing was CD4+ T cells sorted from blood. The receptors stem from a human donor in good health. The CDR3 runs from the conserved cysteine through the conserved F or W. D genes are given only for firm matches. A clone size is listed for some rows: how often the clone was seen (once, few, many), or a class if it is expanded.

.,TRBV11-2,15,.,TRBJ2-2,CASSLAGRSTGELFF,TGTGCCAGCAGCTTAGCCGGGAGATCCACCGGGGAGCTGTTTTTT
once,TRBV6-5,14,.,TRBJ1-5,CASSQGQTNQPQHF,TGTGCCAGCAGCCAGGGACAAACCAATCAGCCCCAGCATTTT
.,TRBV19,18,TRBD2,TRBJ2-5,CASSARLAGTRRGETQYF,TGTGCCAGTAGTGCTAGACTAGCGGGAACCCGCCGGGGAGAGACCCAGTACTTC
.,TRBV28,16,.,TRBJ2-6,CASSFAGISGANVLTF,TGTGCCAGCAGTTTTGCCGGGATTTCTGGGGCCAACGTCCTGACTTTC
.,TRBV7-2,16,TRBD2,TRBJ2-1,CASSLRLAGENNEQFF,TGTGCCAGCAGCCTAAGACTAGCGGGAGAGAACAATGAGCAGTTCTTC
.,TRBV7-9,14,.,TRBJ1-4,CASSLADVGEKLFF,TGTGCCAGCAGCTTAGCGGATGTTGGTGAAAAACTGTTTTTT
.,TRBV6-6,11,.,TRBJ2-7,CASSERYEQYF,TGTGCCAGCAGTGAAAGGTACGAGCAGTACTTC
.,TRBV6-1,13,.,TRBJ1-5,CASSWEENQPQHF,TGTGCCAGCAGTTGGGAGGAAAACCAGCCCCAGCATTTT
.,TRBV15,13,.,TRBJ1-1,CATSRVSNTEAFF,TGTGCCACCAGCAGAGTTAGCAACACTGAAGCTTTCTTT
.,TRBV19,14,.,TRBJ2-3,CASKSGASTDTQYF,TGTGCCAGTAAGTCGGGAGCCAGCACAGATACGCAGTATTTT
.,TRBV13,15,.,TRBJ2-1,CASSIPPGPYNEQFF,TGTGCCAGCAGCATCCCCCCCGGACCCTACAATGAGCAGTTCTTC
.,TRBV15,13,.,TRBJ2-5,CATSRDGRETQYF,TGTGCCACCAGCAGAGATGGGAGAGAGACCCAGTACTTC
few,TRBV28,12,TRBD1,TRBJ1-1,CATRTGGVVAFF,TGTGCCACAAGGACAGGGGGCGTAGTAGCTTTCTTT
.,TRBV14,14,TRBD1,TRBJ2-7,CASSQRGRLHEQYF,TGTGCCAGCAGCCAAAGGGGGCGCCTCCACGAGCAGTACTTC
.,TRBV5-1,14,TRBD1,TRBJ2-7,CASSTQGPPYEQYF,TGCGCCAGCAGCACACAGGGGCCGCCCTACGAGCAGTACTTC
.,TRBV5-1,13,TRBD1,TRBJ2-5,CASSMTGGETQYF,TGCGCCAGCAGCATGACAGGGGGCGAGACCCAGTACTTC
once,TRBV7-9,12,.,TRBJ2-7,CASSLADYEQYF,TGTGCCAGCAGCTTAGCAGACTACGAGCAGTACTTC
.,TRBV4-1,16,TRBD2,TRBJ2-7,CASSQEVAGARGEQYF,TGCGCCAGCAGCCAAGAAGTTGCGGGAGCCCGGGGTGAGCAGTACTTC
.,TRBV7-9,15,.,TRBJ1-2,CASSLAAAKNYGYTF,TGTGCCAGCAGCTTAGCGGCAGCCAAAAACTATGGCTACACCTTC
.,TRBV30,16,.,TRBJ2-4,CAWRAQGNFGKNIQYF,TGTGCCTGGAGGGCCCAGGGCAACTTTGGCAAAAACATTCAGTACTTC
.,TRBV6-1,15,TRBD2,TRBJ2-7,CASSDGGRPPYEQYF,TGTGCCAGCAGTGATGGCGGGAGGCCCCCTTACGAGCAGTACTTC
.,TRBV29-1,12,.,TRBJ1-1,CSVEDEPGKAFF,TGCAGCGTTGAAGATGAGCCGGGAAAAGCTTTCTTT
.,TRBV7-2,12,.,TRBJ2-1,CASSLAHNEQFF,TGTGCCAGCAGCTTAGCACACAATGAGCAGTTCTTC
.,TRBV7-9,13,.,TRBJ2-7,CASSLGQEYEQYF,TGTGCCAGCAGCTTAGGGCAGGAGTACGAGCAGTACTTC
many,TRBV19,16,.,TRBJ1-2,CASSPPGTQAGYGYTF,TGTGCCAGTAGTCCCCCTGGGACTCAGGCAGGCTATGGCTACACCTTC
.,TRBV2,15,TRBD2,TRBJ2-2,CASSAGGRYTGELFF,TGTGCCAGCAGTGCGGGCGGGAGGTACACCGGGGAGCTGTTTTTT
.,TRBV28,15,.,TRBJ2-6,CASSLWGSGANVLTF,TGTGCCAGCAGTTTATGGGGGAGTGGGGCCAACGTCCTGACTTTC
.,TRBV5-6,14,.,TRBJ2-5,CASSFGENKGTQYF,TGTGCCAGCAGCTTCGGGGAGAATAAGGGGACCCAGTACTTC
.,TRBV19,14,.,TRBJ2-5,CASSIRPDLGTQYF,TGTGCCAGTAGTATACGGCCCGATCTCGGGACCCAGTACTTC
.,TRBV30,16,TRBD2,TRBJ2-1,CAWSVWREGRYNEQFF,TGTGCCTGGAGTGTGTGGCGGGAGGGCCGTTACAATGAGCAGTTCTTC
.,TRBV6-6,11,.,TRBJ1-1,CASSYSGGAFF,TGTGCCAGCAGTTACTCAGGTGGGGCTTTCTTT
.,TRBV5-4,15,.,TRBJ2-2,CASSFFAENTGELFF,TGTGCCAGCAGCTTCTTTGCGGAAAACACCGGGGAGCTGTTTTTT
.,TRBV5-1,14,TRBD1,TRBJ2-7,CASSSDRGNYEQYF,TGCGCCAGCAGCTCGGACAGGGGAAACTACGAGCAGTACTTC
.,TRBV6-5,15,.,TRBJ2-3,CASSSPRRALDTQYF,TGTGCCAGCAGTTCCCCCAGGAGGGCCCTAGATACGCAGTATTTT
.,TRBV4-1,18,.,TRBJ2-2,CASSPGVGPQGLTGELFF,TGCGCCAGCAGCCCCGGAGTGGGCCCACAGGGTCTCACCGGGGAGCTGTTTTTT
.,TRBV2,16,TRBD2,TRBJ2-2,CASSHLTSGYTGELFF,TGTGCCAGCAGTCACCTGACTAGCGGCTACACCGGGGAGCTGTTTTTT
.,TRBV30,12,.,TRBJ2-7,CAWTLGFNEQYF,TGTGCCTGGACCCTAGGGTTCAACGAGCAGTACTTC
.,TRBV19,17,TRBD2,TRBJ2-1,CASSIFLAGGSYNEQFF,TGTGCCAGTAGTATTTTCCTAGCGGGAGGCTCCTACAATGAGCAGTTCTTC
.,TRBV28,13,.,TRBJ1-2,CASRRNRAGGYTF,TGTGCCAGCAGACGAAACAGGGCTGGGGGCTACACCTTC
.,TRBV20-1,11,.,TRBJ2-5,CSARGSGTQYF,TGCAGTGCTAGAGGTTCTGGGACCCAGTACTTC
.,TRBV7-3,14,.,TRBJ2-7,CASSLDPGAREQYF,TGTGCCAGCAGCTTAGACCCGGGGGCAAGGGAGCAGTACTTC
.,TRBV15,17,TRBD1,TRBJ2-1,CATSRRIGDRGYNEQFF,TGTGCCACCAGCAGACGAATAGGGGACAGGGGCTACAATGAGCAGTTCTTC
.,TRBV5-1,14,TRBD2,TRBJ2-7,CASSLASGIYEQYF,TGCGCCAGCAGCTTGGCCAGCGGGATATACGAGCAGTACTTC
.,TRBV5-5,15,.,TRBJ2-1,CASSLVQGPYNEQFF,TGTGCCAGCAGCTTGGTGCAGGGACCCTACAATGAGCAGTTCTTC
.,TRBV4-1,15,TRBD1,TRBJ1-2,CASSLGTGGVYGYTF,TGCGCCAGCAGCCTAGGGACAGGGGGTGTCTATGGCTACACCTTC
.,TRBV18,13,.,TRBJ2-7,CASSPRRAYEQYF,TGTGCCAGCTCACCCCGACGAGCCTACGAGCAGTACTTC
.,TRBV6-6,14,TRBD1,TRBJ2-5,CASRSQGARETQYF,TGTGCCAGCAGGTCACAGGGGGCAAGGGAGACCCAGTACTTC
once,TRBV7-9,14,.,TRBJ2-5,CASSLEGRQETQYF,TGTGCCAGCAGCTTAGAGGGACGGCAAGAGACCCAGTACTTC
.,TRBV5-1,12,.,TRBJ1-3,CASSLQGNTIYF,TGCGCCAGCAGCTTGCAAGGAAACACCATATATTTT
.,TRBV5-1,16,TRBD2,TRBJ2-3,CASGRTSGVSTDTQYF,TGCGCCAGCGGGCGGACTAGCGGGGTGAGCACAGATACGCAGTATTTT
.,TRBV18,14,.,TRBJ2-7,CASSPLVEKAEQYF,TGTGCCAGCTCACCCCTAGTGGAGAAGGCCGAGCAGTACTTC
.,TRBV11-3,13,.,TRBJ2-5,CASSPVGRETQYF,TGTGCCAGCAGCCCCGTGGGCAGGGAGACCCAGTACTTC
.,TRBV30,12,.,TRBJ2-5,CACSAGGETQYF,TGTGCCTGCTCCGCCGGGGGCGAGACCCAGTACTTC